Below, 9 T cell receptor beta chains from the same sample are listed, as sequenced in a study of Ad26.COV2.S vaccination and SARS-CoV-2 variants. Treatment: over 15 received Ad26.COV2.S at low or high dose, single or two shots; about 5 received placebo; per-sample allocation not given. Following the first vaccine or placebo injection, samples were taken on day 63. TCRdb's copy holds only in-frame clones and misses some; the assay was immunoSEQ multiplex PCR. This table has around 320,000 clones, 86% appearing once. The material was peripheral blood, obtained in a trial of Ad26.COV2.S vaccine versus placebo. The receptors here all came from a person aged 18-65 years who received the Ad26.COV2.S COVID-19 vaccine or a placebo.

The chain couples TRBV4-1 to TRBJ2-3, with D perhaps matching TRBD1 (6 bases). CDR1 and CDR2 (germline): MGHRA, YSYEKL. This CDR3 is 15 amino acids long. V was pared by 0 bases and J by 4 bases, with 11 bases between. CDR3 nucleotides: TGCGCCAGCAGCCAAGAGGGACATGTCTCAGATACGCAGTATTTT. This translates into CASSQEGHVSDTQYF.

A few counts support this clone. The chain combines TRBV6-6 with TRBJ2-7; D is undetermined. V was cut by 4 bases and J by 5 bases, with 15 bases left in between. This CDR3 has 14 residues. Germline V CDR1 and CDR2: MNHNY, SVGAGI (reference sequence). The CDR3 region has the DNA TGTGCCAGCAGTTCACCTTCCTTGGGTAACGAGCAGTACTTC. Translation: CASSSPSLGNEQYF.

The rearrangement links TRBV29-1 to TRBJ2-1; D uncertain. Germline values: CDR1 SQVTM, CDR2 ANQGSEA. The CDR3 is 14 residues long. With 4 bases removed from V and 8 bases from J, the gap between germline ends came to 18 bases. CDR3 sequence: CSVADRGVSDEQFF. The CDR3 DNA sequence: TGCAGCGTTGCTGACCGTGGTGTTAGTGATGAGCAGTTCTTC.

A few counts support this clone. The chain couples TRBV19 to TRBJ1-5; TRBD1 matches at 8 bases. In germline, CDR1 is LNHDA, CDR2 SQIVND (reference sequence). Trimming removed 9 bases from V and 9 bases from J; junction bases left unmatched: 13. This CDR3 has 14 residues. The CDR3 DNA reads TGTGCCAGCCAGACAGGGGCCAACCCGCGGCCCCAGCATTTT. This encodes CASQTGANPRPQHF.

This chain joins TRBV2 and TRBJ1-2; possibly TRBD1 for D (5 bases). This CDR3 is 13 amino acids long. Germline V gene lookup returns CDR1 SNHLY and CDR2 FYNNEI. The V end lost 2 bases, the J end lost 7 bases, and 11 bases lay between the germline ends. CDR3 sequence reads: CASSERQGGGYTF. The CDR3 DNA sequence: TGTGCCAGCAGTGAACGGCAGGGTGGTGGCTACACCTTC. Combining the CDR3 with reference TRBV2 and TRBJ1-2 gives the whole variable domain EPEVTQTPSHQVTQMGQEVILRCVPISNHLYFYWYRQILGQKVEFLVSFYNNEISEKSEIFDDQFSVERPDGSNFTLKIRSTKLEDSAMYFCASSERQGGGYTFGSGTRLTVV.

The chain employs TRBV3-1 (or the pseudogene TRBV3-2) and TRBJ2-5; possibly TRBD2 for D (5 bases). CDR1 LGHDT and CDR2 YNNKEL come from the germline V gene (reference sequence). CDR3 length equals 15 residues. V was cut by 1 base and J by 0 bases, with 9 bases left in between. The CDR3 protein is CASSQGGLYQETQYF. The CDR3 DNA reads as TGTGCCAGCAGCCAAGGAGGGCTGTACCAAGAGACCCAGTACTTC.

The chain has TRBV6-2 or TRBV6-3 and TRBJ2-7, with D perhaps TRBD1 (5 bases). V lost 2 bases to trimming and J lost 4 bases, with 12 bases between them. Germline V CDR1 and CDR2: MNHEY, SVGEGT. This CDR3 has 14 amino acids. The CDR3 region is CASSYGRVWYEQYF. Written as DNA, the CDR3 is TGTGCCAGCAGTTACGGCAGGGTCTGGTACGAGCAGTACTTC.

V and J are TRBV9 and TRBJ2-5; tentatively, D is TRBD2 (7 bases). Germline V gives CDR1 SGDLS, CDR2 YYNGEE. The V end was cut by 3 bases, the J end by 5 bases, with 11 bases between. This CDR3 has 13 residues. This CDR3 is CASSAQGGETQYF. The CDR3 DNA reads TGTGCCAGCAGCGCACAGGGAGGGGAGACCCAGTACTTC.

Remarks on this clone: Other nucleotide sequences in the sample specify the same CDR3. The chain couples TRBV5-4 to TRBJ1-2; D gene ambiguous. The germline V gene has CDR1 SGHNT and CDR2 YYREEE (reference sequence). The CDR3 runs to 13 residues. Trimming cost V 0 bases and J 5 bases, with 8 bases left between them. The CDR3 is CASSLDGSYGYTF. In DNA form, the CDR3 reads TGTGCCAGCAGCTTGGATGGGTCGTATGGCTACACCTTC.